This TCR beta chain was identified during a study of T cell responses to AZD1222 COVID-19 vaccine. The protocol was immunoSEQ multiplex PCR, while the TCRdb copy is restricted to in-frame clones and leaves out a portion. The profile shows 96,000 or so clones, roughly 90% of them singletons. CDR1 is LGHDT and CDR2 is YNNKEL in the germline V gene (reference sequence). Trimming removed 1 base from V and 2 bases from J; junction bases left unmatched: 10. This CDR3 has 18 residues. Sequencing was performed on peripheral blood, taken on day 0 of AZD1222 vaccination. The chain combines TRBV3-1 (or the pseudogene TRBV3-2) with TRBJ2-7; 11 positions agree with TRBD2. This clonotype was sampled from an adult in good health. CDR3 DNA: TGTGCCAGCAGCCAAGCCCAGGGGGGACTAGCGGAACCCTACGAGCAGTACTTC. Amino acid sequence: CASSQAQGGLAEPYEQYF.